The TCR beta chain under discussion was sequenced for a study of CD8 T cells in Susac syndrome. With random hexamers, roughly 0.45 to 1 ug RNA was reverse transcribed. TCRdb re-derived calls from the immunoSEQ multiplex PCR reads in MiXCR, one entry per CDR3 protein. The sample has around 280,000 distinct CDR3 sequences, roughly nine tenths seen once. Peripheral blood CD8+ and CD4+ T cells were profiled by TCR beta sequencing. Looked up from germline, CDR1 is MNHEY and CDR2 is SVGAGI. V dropped 5 bases and J dropped 2; count of bases not matched to a gene: 3. There are 15 residues in the CDR3. Material for sequencing was CD4+ T cells from PBMCs. The clonotype was recovered from a human donor with multiple sclerosis. The chain recombines TRBV6-5 with TRBJ2-3, with 11 bases lining up with TRBD2. The CDR3 spells CASSRLAGNTDTQYF. The DNA of the CDR3 is TGTGCCAGCAGTCGACTAGCGGGGAACACAGATACGCAGTATTTT.